This record covers a single TCR beta chain. CDR3 length: 14 residues. Germline V gene sequence: CDR1 MDHEN, CDR2 SYDVKM. Trimming cost V 3 bases and J 6 bases, with 13 bases left between them. These data come from a study of T cell changes during pregnancy in multiple sclerosis. Assay used: immunoSEQ multiplex PCR; TCRdb lists only in-frame clones, some missing. The repertoire holds approximately 20,000 clones, with about 90% as singletons. Sequenced material: CD8+ T cells from peripheral blood mononuclear cells, taken after pregnancy. The TCR sequence derives from a female donor with multiple sclerosis, enrolled in a pregnancy study. The chain has TRBV28 and TRBJ2-3; perhaps TRBD2 as D (6 bases). The CDR3 protein is CASSLETGDDTQYF. The CDR3 region has the DNA TGTGCCAGCAGTTTGGAAACGGGAGATGATACGCAGTATTTT.